The clone carrying this TCR beta chain has more than one count but fewer than ten. The target antigen is unknown. The CDR3 consists of 15 residues. The ends were cut back, 0 bases at V and 8 bases at J, with 19 bases in the middle. Germline V gives CDR1 DFQATT, CDR2 SNEGSKA (reference sequence). The data belong to a study of T cells in Graves' hyperthyroidism and ophthalmopathy. Findings of the study overall: The model predicted ophthalmopathy a median approximately 6 months before onset.

Authors of the study amplified TCR beta CDR3 regions from RNA transcripts. The HTBI primer set drove a first-round RT-PCR of the TCR CDR3. TCRdb reprocessed the multiplex PCR reads via MiXCR and lists one record per CDR3 protein. The sample holds hundreds of thousands of distinct CDR3 sequences; under 20% are singletons and the top ten take less than 4.5%. The receptor comes from a woman in her 30s with Graves' hyperthyroidism. The sequenced sample was blood. The chain combines TRBV20-1 with TRBJ1-2; D is ambiguous. CDR3 residues: CSARDFRRGIEGYTF. The CDR3 nucleotides are TGCAGTGCTAGAGATTTTAGACGAGGGATTGAGGGCTACACCTTC.